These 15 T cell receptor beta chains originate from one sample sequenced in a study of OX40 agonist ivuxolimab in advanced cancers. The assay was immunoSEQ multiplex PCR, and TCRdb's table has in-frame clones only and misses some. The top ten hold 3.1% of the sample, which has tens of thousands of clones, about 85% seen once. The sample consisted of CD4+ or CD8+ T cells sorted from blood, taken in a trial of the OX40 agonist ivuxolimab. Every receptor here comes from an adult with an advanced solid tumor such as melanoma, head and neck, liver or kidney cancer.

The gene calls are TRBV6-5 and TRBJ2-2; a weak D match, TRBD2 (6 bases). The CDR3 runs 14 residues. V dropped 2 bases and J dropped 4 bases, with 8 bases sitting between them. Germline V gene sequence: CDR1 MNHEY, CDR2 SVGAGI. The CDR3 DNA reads TGTGCCAGCAGTTACACTAGCAGCACCGGGGAGCTGTTTTTT. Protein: CASSYTSSTGELFF.

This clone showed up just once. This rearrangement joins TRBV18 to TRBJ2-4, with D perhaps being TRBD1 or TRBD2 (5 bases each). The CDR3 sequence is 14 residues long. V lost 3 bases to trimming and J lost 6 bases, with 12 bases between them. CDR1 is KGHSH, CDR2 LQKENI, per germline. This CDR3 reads CASSPSGGLNIQYF. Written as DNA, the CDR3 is TGTGCCAGCTCACCGTCTGGGGGATTAAACATTCAGTACTTC.

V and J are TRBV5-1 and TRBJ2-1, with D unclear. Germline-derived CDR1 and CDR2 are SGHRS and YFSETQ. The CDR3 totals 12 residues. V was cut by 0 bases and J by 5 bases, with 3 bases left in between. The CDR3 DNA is TGCGCCAGCAGCTTGGGAGACAATGAGCAGTTCTTC. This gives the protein CASSLGDNEQFF. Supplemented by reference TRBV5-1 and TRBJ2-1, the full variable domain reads KAGVTQTPRYLIKTRGQQVTLSCSPISGHRSVSWYQQTPGQGLQFLFEYFSETQRNKGNFPGRFSGRQFSNSRSEMNVSTLELGDSALYLCASSLGDNEQFFGPGTRLTVL.

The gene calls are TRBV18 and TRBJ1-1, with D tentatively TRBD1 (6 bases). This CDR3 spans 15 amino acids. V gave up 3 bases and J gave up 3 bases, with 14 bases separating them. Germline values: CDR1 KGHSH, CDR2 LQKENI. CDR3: CASSPIQGGDTEAFF. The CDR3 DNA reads TGTGCCAGCTCACCTATACAGGGTGGGGACACTGAAGCTTTCTTT.

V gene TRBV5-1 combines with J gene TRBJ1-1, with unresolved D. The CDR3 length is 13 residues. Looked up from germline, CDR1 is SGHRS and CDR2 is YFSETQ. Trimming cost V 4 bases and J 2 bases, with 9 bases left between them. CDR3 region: CASSLSPNTEAFF. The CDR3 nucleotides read TGCGCCAGCAGCCTATCACCAAACACTGAAGCTTTCTTT.

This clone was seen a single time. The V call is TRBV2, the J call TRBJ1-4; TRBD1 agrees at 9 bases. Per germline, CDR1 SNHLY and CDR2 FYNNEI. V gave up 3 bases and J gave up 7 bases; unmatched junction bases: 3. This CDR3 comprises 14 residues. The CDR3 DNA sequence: TGTGCCAGCAGTGAGTGGGACAGGGCTGAAAAACTGTTTTTT. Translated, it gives CASSEWDRAEKLFF.

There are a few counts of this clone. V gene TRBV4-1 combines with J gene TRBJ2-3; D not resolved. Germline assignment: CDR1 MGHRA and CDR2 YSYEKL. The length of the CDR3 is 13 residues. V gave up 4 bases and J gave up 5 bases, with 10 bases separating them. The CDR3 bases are TGCGCCAGCAGCCGAATACCCCGAGATACGCAGTATTTT. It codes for CASSRIPRDTQYF.

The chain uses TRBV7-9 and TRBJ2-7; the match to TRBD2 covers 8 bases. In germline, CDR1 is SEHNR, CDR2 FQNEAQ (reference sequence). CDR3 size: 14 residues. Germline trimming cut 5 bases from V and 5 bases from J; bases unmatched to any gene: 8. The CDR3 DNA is TGTGCCAGCAGCACGACTAGCGACATAGACGAGCAGTACTTC. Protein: CASSTTSDIDEQYF.

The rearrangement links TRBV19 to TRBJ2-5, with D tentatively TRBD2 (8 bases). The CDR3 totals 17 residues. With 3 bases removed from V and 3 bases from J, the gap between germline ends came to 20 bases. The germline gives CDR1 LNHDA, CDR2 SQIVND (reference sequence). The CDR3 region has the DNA TGTGCCAGTAGTATCATCACAGGGGCGGGGGGAAAAGAGACCCAGTACTTC. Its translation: CASSIITGAGGKETQYF.

The CDR3 nucleotides read TGTGCCAGCAGCTTACAGGGAAACGAGCAGTACTTC. Its protein is CASSLQGNEQYF. The chain uses TRBV7-6 and TRBJ2-7; D might be TRBD1 (5 bases). Germline CDR1 and CDR2: SGHVS and FNYEAQ. The CDR3 extends over 12 amino acids. V was cut by 2 bases and J by 5 bases, with 7 bases left in between.

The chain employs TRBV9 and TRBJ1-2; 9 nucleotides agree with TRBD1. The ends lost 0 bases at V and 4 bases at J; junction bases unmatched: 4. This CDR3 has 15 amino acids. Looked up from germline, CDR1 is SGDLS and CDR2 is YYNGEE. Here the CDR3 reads CASSVATGGSYGYTF. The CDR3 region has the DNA TGTGCCAGCAGCGTAGCTACAGGGGGCTCCTATGGCTACACCTTC.

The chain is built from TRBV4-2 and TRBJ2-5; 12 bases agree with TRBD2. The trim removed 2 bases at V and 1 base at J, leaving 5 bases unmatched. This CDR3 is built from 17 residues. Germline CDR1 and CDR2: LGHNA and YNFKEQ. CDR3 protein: CASSQPGLAGSQETQYF. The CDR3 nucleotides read TGTGCCAGCAGCCAACCTGGACTAGCGGGGTCCCAAGAGACCCAGTACTTC.

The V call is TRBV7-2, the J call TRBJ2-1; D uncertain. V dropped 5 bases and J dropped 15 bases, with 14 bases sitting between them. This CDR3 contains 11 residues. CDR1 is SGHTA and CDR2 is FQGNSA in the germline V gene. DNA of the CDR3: TGTGCCAGCAGCCGAGGCAGATTCCCGTTCTTC. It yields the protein CASSRGRFPFF.

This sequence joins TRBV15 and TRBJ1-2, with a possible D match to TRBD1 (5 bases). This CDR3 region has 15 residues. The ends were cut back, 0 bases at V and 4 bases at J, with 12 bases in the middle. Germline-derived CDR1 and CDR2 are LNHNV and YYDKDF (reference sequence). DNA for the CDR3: TGTGCCACCAGCAGAGATCGGGACGGCCTCTATGGCTACACCTTC. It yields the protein CATSRDRDGLYGYTF.

The CDR3 sequence is CASSYGEGIQPQHF. In nucleotides, the CDR3 is TGTGCCAGCAGTTATGGGGAGGGAATTCAGCCCCAGCATTTT. The chain couples TRBV6-5 to TRBJ1-5; D remains ambiguous. The germline CDR1 and CDR2 sequences are MNHEY and SVGAGI. This CDR3 region has 14 residues. Trimming removed 3 bases at V and 6 bases at J, with 12 bases between.